This T cell receptor (beta chain) appears in the sequencing data of a study of shared clonotypes between healthy human individuals. Each sorted subset replicate got 200 ng genomic DNA, 25,000 to 35,000 genomes. In the original processing: With immunoSEQ giving junction-only sequences and no quality scores, filtering differed. Sequencing was performed with immunoSEQ multiplex PCR; in TCRdb, only in-frame clones are kept and a portion is missing. V and J calls and clone size are as listed in that table; D and trimming were resolved from the DNA. Of roughly 1,800,000 clones detected, approximately 94% appear once; the ten largest clones hold 0.95% to 1.5%. Note on this clone: The antigen remains undetermined.

The CDR3 runs 18 residues. Germline lookup yields CDR1 SGHDT and CDR2 YYEEEE. Trimming took 0 bases from V and 0 from J; bases not matched to a gene: 5. The naive CD8 fraction comprised CD45RO-negative cells positively selected for CCR7 and excluded terminally differentiated effector memory CD45RA+ cells. Every contributor of samples was a Caucasian grown-up residing in Nashville, Tennessee. Whole-study findings and limits: It was expected that sequencing depth would affect clonotype sharing among donors.

The sequenced material came from naive CD8+ T cells sorted from blood. This chain connects TRBV5-6 to TRBJ2-3; 12 bases agree with TRBD2. This sequence was found in a man aged 18 to 29 in good health. DNA for the CDR3: TGTGCCAGCAGCTTGGTGACTAGCGGGAGAGGGAGCACAGATACGCAGTATTTT. It codes for CASSLVTSGRGSTDTQYF.